The 32 T cell receptor beta chains reported below all come from one sample, sequenced in a study of T-cell memory formation after mild COVID-19. Each CDR3 protein is one row after TCRdb ran MiXCR on the 5' RACE reads. The sample contains about 410,000 distinct CDR3 sequences, about a quarter of which appear only once. The sequencing input was PBMCs or a T cell subset sorted from them (not recorded which). The receptor set was obtained from an adult woman who had mild COVID-19 (a few samples of this study predate the infection). Cell type and time point are not known.

This clonotype was recorded a few times. The V gene is TRBV5-6, the J gene TRBJ2-4, with D perhaps matching TRBD1 (5 bases). The germline CDR1 and CDR2 sequences are SGHDT and YYEEEE. The CDR3 spans 16 residues. V was pared by 2 bases and J by 0 bases, with 12 bases between. CDR3: CASSFRALGAKNIQYF. The CDR3 coding sequence is TGTGCCAGCAGCTTCAGGGCTTTGGGAGCCAAAAACATTCAGTACTTC.

The sample holds a few counts of this clonotype. The gene calls are TRBV5-6 and TRBJ2-7, with 8 nucleotides matching TRBD1. The CDR3 sequence is 12 residues long. Germline CDR1 is SGHDT and CDR2 is YYEEEE. With 4 bases clipped from V and 6 bases from J, the junction kept 3 bases outside the gene matches. DNA of the CDR3: TGTGCCAGCAGCCAGACAGGGGTCGAGCAGTACTTC. Translating it yields CASSQTGVEQYF.

This chain joins TRBV7-2 and TRBJ2-2; no definite D call. Between the trimmed V and J ends, which lost 6 bases and 1 base, there was a span of 9 bases. Germline V CDR1 and CDR2: SGHTA, FQGNSA. This CDR3 is built from 14 residues. CDR3 DNA sequence: TGTGCCAGCAGGAAAACAGTGAACACCGGGGAGCTGTTTTTT. Translation gives CASRKTVNTGELFF.

This clonotype was detected a few times. The genes are TRBV7-9 and TRBJ2-1, with D possibly being TRBD1 (6 bases). Germline V gene data show CDR1 as SEHNR and CDR2 as FQNEAQ (reference sequence). The CDR3 covers 11 residues. The V end lost 1 base, the J end lost 15 bases, and 10 bases lay between the germline ends. The CDR3 spells CASSLEQGPFF. CDR3 sequence (DNA): TGTGCCAGCAGCTTAGAACAGGGTCCGTTCTTC.

This clonotype was seen only a few times. At one of its ends the junction is not consistent with the germline gene, which may arise from a read error. This chain joins TRBV7-6 and TRBJ2-7; D may be TRBD2 (6 bases). The CDR3 is 15 residues long. CDR1 SGHVS and CDR2 FNYEAQ come from the germline V gene. The CDR3 protein is CASSLAPLGSYEQYF. Here the CDR3 DNA reads TGTGCCAGCAGCCTAGCGCCTCTCGGCTCCTACGAGCAGTACTTC.

This rearrangement joins TRBV30 to TRBJ2-1, with 8 nucleotides matching TRBD2. Per germline, CDR1 GTSNPN and CDR2 SVGIG (reference sequence). V trimming: 2 bases; J trimming: 4 bases; junction bases outside the gene matches: 7. The CDR3 is 15 amino acids. The CDR3 is CAWSRGSGAYNEQFF. In DNA form, the CDR3 reads TGTGCCTGGAGTCGAGGTAGCGGGGCATACAATGAGCAGTTCTTC. Using reference TRBV30 and TRBJ2-1 for the parts outside the CDR3, the full variable domain is SQTIHQWPATLVQPVGSPLSLECTVEGTSNPNLYWYRQAAGRGLQLLFYSVGIGQISSEVPQNLSASRPQDRQFILSSKKLLLSDSGFYLCAWSRGSGAYNEQFFGPGTRLTVL.

The rearrangement uses TRBV10-3 and TRBJ2-2, with TRBD2 as a possible D gene (6 bases). Germline V gene lookup returns CDR1 ENHRY and CDR2 SYGVKD. V was clipped by 4 bases and J by 2 bases, with 14 bases between them. The CDR3 consists of 16 residues. The CDR3 region is CAISGFRDSNTGELFF. CDR3 nucleotides: TGTGCCATCAGTGGATTCAGGGACTCCAACACCGGGGAGCTGTTTTTT.

This sequence joins TRBV7-2 and TRBJ1-2; D is unresolved. Deletions cut 5 bases from V and 2 bases from J, with 12 bases between. The CDR3 spans 14 residues. Germline lookup yields CDR1 SGHTA and CDR2 FQGNSA. The CDR3 DNA reads as TGTGCCAGCAGCGCTACGGACGAAAACTATGGCTACACCTTC. Translated, it gives CASSATDENYGYTF.

The rearrangement uses TRBV11-2 and TRBJ2-5; D not certain. V was clipped by 0 bases and J by 3 bases, with 5 bases between them. This CDR3 is built from 13 residues. The germline CDR1 and CDR2 sequences are SGHAT and FQNNGV. The CDR3 DNA reads as TGTGCCAGCAGCTTAGACCAGGAAGAGACCCAGTACTTC. It specifies CASSLDQEETQYF.

This clonotype appeared a few times. The V gene is TRBV7-9, the J gene TRBJ1-1, with D possibly matching TRBD1 (6 bases). This CDR3 is 17 amino acids long. Germline assignment: CDR1 SEHNR and CDR2 FQNEAQ (reference sequence). The V gene lost 1 base and the J gene lost 2 bases, with 17 bases spanning the gap. DNA of the CDR3: TGTGCCAGCAGCTTAGTAGGGACACGGAGTGCAAACACTGAAGCTTTCTTT. Protein product: CASSLVGTRSANTEAFF.

This clonotype was picked up a small number of times. The rearrangement joins TRBV9 to TRBJ1-3; a weak D match, TRBD1 (5 bases). The CDR3 spans 19 residues. Germline V gene lookup returns CDR1 SGDLS and CDR2 YYNGEE. The germline V and J ends were trimmed by 1 base and 0 bases, with 20 bases remaining between them. CDR3 nucleotide sequence: TGTGCCAGCAGCGTACGGGGTACGGGACTCTCTGGCTCTGGAAACACCATATATTTT. Its protein is CASSVRGTGLSGSGNTIYF.

CDR3 sequence: CASSQDEGAKNIQYF. The DNA for the CDR3 is TGTGCCAGCAGCCAAGATGAGGGTGCCAAAAACATTCAGTACTTC. The chain joins TRBV4-2 to TRBJ2-4; weak D call: TRBD2 (5 bases). Germline V gene data show CDR1 as LGHNA and CDR2 as YNFKEQ. This CDR3 region has 15 residues. V lost 0 bases and J 1 base, leaving 7 bases between the germline ends.

This clonotype occurred a few times. The chain has TRBV11-3 and TRBJ2-1; TRBD2 agrees at 11 bases. Germline CDR1 and CDR2: SGHNT and YENEEA. This CDR3 region has 15 residues. Trimming cost V 5 bases and J 8 bases; bases outside gene matches: 8. The CDR3 is CASSPSSGRTDEQFF. The CDR3 coding sequence is TGTGCCAGCAGCCCATCTAGCGGGAGGACTGATGAGCAGTTCTTC.

The CDR3 protein is CASSLPLAGKETQYF. CDR3 DNA: TGTGCCAGCAGTTTACCCCTAGCGGGAAAAGAGACCCAGTACTTC. The genes are TRBV12-3 or TRBV12-4 and TRBJ2-5; 9 bases fit TRBD2. Trimming at V came to 2 bases and at J to 3 bases, leaving 4 bases not matched to a gene. CDR3 size: 15 residues.

Only a few counts were recorded for this clonotype. The V call is TRBV20-1, the J call TRBJ2-3; D is ambiguous. CDR1 DFQATT and CDR2 SNEGSKA come from the germline V gene (reference sequence). Trimming shortened V by 6 bases and J by 5 bases, and 15 bases separated the two germline ends. The CDR3 is made up of 13 amino acids. CDR3 in amino acids: CSALILNLDTQYF. The CDR3 region has the DNA TGCAGTGCGCTCATCCTTAATTTAGATACGCAGTATTTT.

This clonotype was detected ten times or more. One end of the junction varies from germline; a read error may be responsible. The chain carries TRBV5-1 and TRBJ2-3, with unresolved D. Germline CDR1 is SGHRS and CDR2 is YFSETQ. The CDR3 is 12 amino acids. Here the CDR3 reads CASSLDSDTQYF. The DNA of the CDR3 is TGTGCCAGCAGCTTAGACTCAGATACGCAGTATTTT.

The genes are TRBV9 and TRBJ2-2; unclear D gene. This CDR3 is 15 amino acids long. The ends were cut back, 0 bases at V and 5 bases at J, with 11 bases in the middle. Germline values: CDR1 SGDLS, CDR2 YYNGEE. CDR3 bases: TGTGCCAGCAGCGTAGGGACCATGGGGACCGGGGAGCTGTTTTTT. It is translated as CASSVGTMGTGELFF.

V is TRBV7-9 and J is TRBJ2-1; a weak D match, TRBD2 (5 bases). In germline, CDR1 is SEHNR, CDR2 FQNEAQ (reference sequence). Trimming left V 1 base short and J 8 bases short, with 12 bases between. The CDR3 runs 14 residues. The CDR3 DNA is TGTGCCAGCAGCTTAGGAGAGGGTAATGATGAGCAGTTCTTC. Translating gives CASSLGEGNDEQFF.

The chain joins TRBV29-1 to TRBJ2-2; D gene unclear. This CDR3 has 13 amino acids. From germline, CDR1 is SQVTM and CDR2 ANQGSEA. CDR3 sequence: CRPRMVPTGELFF. The CDR3 DNA sequence: TGCAGACCTCGGATGGTTCCCACCGGGGAGCTGTTTTTT.

Only a few counts were recorded for this clonotype. The V gene is TRBV18, the J gene TRBJ2-1, with 11 bases identical to TRBD1. The V and J ends lost 4 bases and 8 bases, in that order; junction bases with no gene match: 7. The CDR3 runs to 15 residues. Germline loops: CDR1 KGHSH, CDR2 LQKENI. Here the CDR3 DNA reads TGTGCCAGCTCACGCCACCCGGGACAGGGGGATGAGCAGTTCTTC. It yields the protein CASSRHPGQGDEQFF. Variable domain in full (rest from reference TRBV18 and TRBJ2-1): NAGVMQNPRHLVRRRGQEARLRCSPMKGHSHVYWYRQLPEEGLKFMVYLQKENIIDESGMPKERFSAEFPKEGPSILRIQQVVRGDSAAYFCASSRHPGQGDEQFFGPGTRLTVL.

CDR3 sequence: CASSQTGTGRGSNEQFF. The CDR3 bases are TGTGCCAGCAGCCAAACCGGGACAGGGAGGGGATCCAATGAGCAGTTCTTC. The chain uses TRBV14 and TRBJ2-1; 9 nucleotides match TRBD1. V trimming: 2 bases; J trimming: 6 bases; junction bases outside the gene matches: 11. This CDR3 spans 17 amino acids. In germline, CDR1 is SGHDN, CDR2 FVKESK.

The CDR3 nucleotides are TGTGCCAGCCTTGGCGAGGGCAGCCTGAACACTGAAGCTTTCTTT. It codes for CASLGEGSLNTEAFF. The genes are TRBV13 and TRBJ1-1; D gene unclear. Germline V lookup: CDR1 PRHDT, CDR2 FYEKMQ (reference sequence). Deletions cut 8 bases from V and 0 bases from J, with 16 bases between. The CDR3 runs 15 residues.

This rearrangement joins TRBV2 to TRBJ2-2; D gene uncertain. From germline, CDR1 is SNHLY and CDR2 FYNNEI. V was clipped by 3 bases and J by 5 bases, with 10 bases between them. The CDR3 runs 14 residues. The DNA of the CDR3 is TGTGCCAGCAGTGATCGGCAGCGTACCGGGGAGCTGTTTTTT. This translates into CASSDRQRTGELFF.

This chain connects TRBV15 to TRBJ1-2, with TRBD1 as a possible D gene (5 bases). Germline CDR1 and CDR2: LNHNV and YYDKDF (reference sequence). The CDR3 runs to 15 residues. The ends were cut back, 1 base at V and 0 bases at J, with 9 bases in the middle. CDR3 protein: CATSRVDKANYGYTF. CDR3 coding DNA: TGTGCCACCAGCAGAGTGGACAAGGCTAACTATGGCTACACCTTC.

This clonotype was counted ten times or more. The chain is built from TRBV5-6 and TRBJ2-1, with TRBD2 matching 15 bases. V lost 5 bases to trimming and J lost 9 bases; unmatched junction nucleotides: 6. CDR1 and CDR2 from the germline V gene are SGHDT and YYEEEE. CDR3 size: 15 residues. The CDR3 loop reads CASSTGLAGGFEQFF. CDR3 nucleotide sequence: TGTGCCAGCAGTACAGGACTAGCGGGAGGGTTTGAGCAGTTCTTC.

This clonotype showed up just a few times. The rearrangement joins TRBV27 to TRBJ2-1; TRBD2 might be the D (5 bases). With 1 base removed from V and 9 bases from J, the gap between germline ends came to 10 bases. The CDR3 has 13 residues. Germline loops: CDR1 MNHEY, CDR2 SMNVEV (reference sequence). The CDR3 spells CASSLFWTLEQFF. In DNA form, the CDR3 reads TGTGCCAGCAGTTTATTTTGGACTCTTGAGCAGTTCTTC.

This rearrangement joins TRBV15 to TRBJ1-1; no reliable D call. Germline CDR1 LNHNV, CDR2 YYDKDF (reference sequence). V lost 0 bases, J lost 6 bases, and 14 bases lay in between. This CDR3 region has 15 residues. CDR3 amino acids: CATSRDRPGYPEAFF. The CDR3 DNA follows: TGTGCCACCAGCAGAGATAGGCCGGGGTACCCTGAAGCTTTCTTT.

V gene TRBV4-2 combines with J gene TRBJ2-7; the match to TRBD2 covers 7 bases. The CDR3 loop spans 15 amino acids. Trimming took 1 base from V and 0 from J; bases not matched to a gene: 3. Germline CDR1 reads LGHNA; CDR2 reads YNFKEQ. CDR3 protein: CASSQGSGGSYEQYF. DNA for the CDR3: TGTGCCAGCAGCCAAGGATCGGGGGGCTCCTACGAGCAGTACTTC.

This rearrangement joins TRBV7-2 to TRBJ2-1; tentatively, D is TRBD2 (6 bases). CDR3 size: 16 residues. V dropped 1 base and J dropped 0 bases, with 10 bases sitting between them. CDR1 and CDR2 from the germline V gene are SGHTA and FQGNSA. This CDR3 reads CASSLVAVSSYNEQFF. The CDR3 DNA reads as TGTGCCAGCAGCTTAGTAGCGGTGAGCTCCTACAATGAGCAGTTCTTC. The full variable domain, completed using reference TRBV7-2 and TRBJ2-1, is GAGVSQSPSNKVTEKGKDVELRCDPISGHTALYWYRQSLGQGLEFLIYFQGNSAPDKSGLPSDRFSAERTGGSVSTLTIQRTQQEDSAVYLCASSLVAVSSYNEQFFGPGTRLTVL.

The chain couples TRBV12-3 or TRBV12-4 to TRBJ2-7, with 13 bases lining up with TRBD2. CDR3 size: 15 residues. V dropped 1 base and J dropped 3; count of bases not matched to a gene: 0. CDR3 sequence: CASSLGLAGGYEQYF. CDR3 in DNA: TGTGCCAGCAGTTTAGGACTAGCGGGAGGCTACGAGCAGTACTTC.

This clonotype was observed a few times. This rearrangement joins TRBV6-2 or TRBV6-3 to TRBJ1-1; D is ambiguous. The CDR3 length is 11 residues. Germline V gene lookup returns CDR1 MNHEY and CDR2 SVGEGT. V gave up 7 bases and J gave up 7 bases, with 10 bases separating them. The CDR3 loop is CASIQAGEAFF. CDR3 bases: TGTGCCAGCATTCAAGCCGGTGAAGCTTTCTTT.

This clonotype was counted many times. CDR3 protein: CASSFAGGGPSTDTQYF. The CDR3 region has the DNA TGTGCCAGCAGCTTTGCTGGGGGCGGCCCTAGCACAGATACGCAGTATTTT. The V and J genes are TRBV7-9 and TRBJ2-3, with TRBD1 as a possible D gene (6 bases). CDR1 is SEHNR, CDR2 FQNEAQ, per germline (reference sequence). V lost 3 bases to trimming and J lost 0 bases, with 16 bases between them. CDR3 length: 17 residues. Full variable domain (missing parts from reference TRBV7-9 and TRBJ2-3): DTGVSQNPRHKITKRGQNVTFRCDPISEHNRLYWYRQTLGQGPEFLTYFQNEAQLEKSRLLSDRFSAERPKGSFSTLEIQRTEQGDSAMYLCASSFAGGGPSTDTQYFGPGTRLTVL.